These 19 T cell receptor beta chains share one sample of origin, sequenced in a study of cytomegalovirus exposure and HLA in healthy donors. Both 60 Vbeta primers and 13 Jbeta primers went into the PCR. Clones were sequenced by immunoSEQ multiplex PCR, and TCRdb holds only the in-frame ones, with some missing. The sample has about 160,000 clones, about 80% seen once. The sequenced material came from PBMCs. The receptors shown here come from a man in his thirties or forties in good health and CMV-seronegative.

The chain uses TRBV2 and TRBJ2-5; no firm D call. Per the germline V gene, CDR1 is SNHLY and CDR2 is FYNNEI. V lost 5 bases to trimming and J lost 5 bases, with 6 bases between them. This CDR3 contains 11 residues. CDR3 amino acids: CASSSAETQYF. The CDR3 DNA reads TGTGCCAGCAGTAGCGCGGAGACCCAGTACTTC.

As for this clone: An end of the junction does not agree with germline; a read error may underlie this. The gene calls are TRBV5-1 and TRBJ2-5; 9 bases are shared with TRBD2. Germline V lookup: CDR1 SGHRS, CDR2 YFSETQ. This CDR3 has 17 residues. Here the CDR3 reads CASSLFQLAGTGETKYF. Written as DNA, the CDR3 is TGCGCCAGCAGCTTGTTTCAGCTAGCGGGAACGGGGGAGACCAAGTACTTC.

The chain recombines TRBV6-5 with TRBJ1-1, with D uncertain. CDR3 length: 15 residues. V lost 5 bases and J 3 bases, leaving 16 bases between the germline ends. From germline, CDR1 is MNHEY and CDR2 SVGAGI. CDR3: CASSPRPGADTEAFF. The CDR3 DNA is TGTGCCAGCAGTCCCCGCCCGGGTGCGGACACTGAAGCTTTCTTT.

This chain connects TRBV7-8 to TRBJ2-7; weak D call: TRBD1 (6 bases). The CDR3 sequence is 15 residues long. Trimming pared 5 bases from V and 3 bases from J, leaving 17 bases between. CDR1 SGHVS and CDR2 FQNEAQ come from the germline V gene. For the CDR3, the DNA is TGTGCCAGCAGCCCCTTACAGGGCCAACTCTACGAGCAGTACTTC. Residues: CASSPLQGQLYEQYF.

This rearrangement joins TRBV4-3 to TRBJ1-5; 8 bases align to TRBD1. Germline V CDR1 and CDR2: LGHNA, YSLEER. V lost 0 bases, J lost 6 bases, and 10 bases stayed unmatched. The CDR3 totals 17 residues. CDR3 region: CASSQERTGYYGQPQHF. CDR3 coding DNA: TGCGCCAGCAGCCAAGAACGGACAGGGTATTACGGTCAGCCCCAGCATTTT.

The chain links TRBV5-5 to TRBJ1-1; 12 bases are a match to TRBD1. Per germline, CDR1 SGHKS and CDR2 YYEKEE (reference sequence). V gave up 3 bases and J gave up 0 bases; unmatched junction bases: 6. The CDR3 is 17 residues long. Written as DNA, the CDR3 is TGTGCCAGCAGCTCGGGGACAGGGGGCGAACTGAACACTGAAGCTTTCTTT. Encoded protein: CASSSGTGGELNTEAFF. Full variable domain (outside the CDR3, taken from reference TRBV5-5 and TRBJ1-1): DAGVTQSPTHLIKTRGQQVTLRCSPISGHKSVSWYQQVLGQGPQFIFQYYEKEERGRGNFPDRFSARQFPNYSSELNVNALLLGDSALYLCASSSGTGGELNTEAFFGQGTRLTVV.

The chain links TRBV15 to TRBJ1-5; 8 positions match TRBD1. This CDR3 has 16 amino acids. V shed 1 base and J 7 bases; nucleotides not matched to a gene: 9. Germline CDR1 LNHNV, CDR2 YYDKDF (reference sequence). This chain's CDR3 is CATSRGFGQGDQPQHF. CDR3 nucleotides: TGTGCCACCAGCAGAGGTTTCGGACAGGGCGACCAGCCCCAGCATTTT.

This clone was recorded only once. The chain's CDR3 is CASSDRDREDYGYTF. DNA for the CDR3: TGCGCCAGCAGCGACCGGGACAGAGAGGACTATGGCTACACCTTC. The rearrangement uses TRBV4-1 and TRBJ1-2; 7 nucleotides match TRBD1. Germline CDR1 and CDR2: MGHRA and YSYEKL. This CDR3 is 15 amino acids long. The V and J ends lost 5 bases and 3 bases, in that order; junction bases with no gene match: 9.

The chain carries TRBV30 and TRBJ1-3, with unresolved D. There are 14 residues in the CDR3. Germline V gives CDR1 GTSNPN, CDR2 SVGIG (reference sequence). V dropped 0 bases and J dropped 0 bases, with 6 bases sitting between them. The CDR3: CAWSVLRSGNTIYF. DNA for the CDR3: TGTGCCTGGAGTGTACTCCGCTCTGGAAACACCATATATTTT.

The V gene is TRBV30, the J gene TRBJ1-6, with D maybe TRBD1 (5 bases). Germline assignment: CDR1 GTSNPN and CDR2 SVGIG (reference sequence). The CDR3 spans 14 residues. Trimming cost V 4 bases and J 6 bases, with 13 bases left between them. The CDR3 nucleotides are TGTGCCTGGATTCCGGGACTGTCTAATTCACCCCTCCACTTT. This encodes CAWIPGLSNSPLHF.

The chain combines TRBV29-1 with TRBJ2-1, with TRBD2 identical over 10 bases. The CDR3 totals 19 residues. Germline V gene data show CDR1 as SQVTM and CDR2 as ANQGSEA. V trimming: 4 bases; J trimming: 1 base; junction bases outside the gene matches: 16. The CDR3 region is CSVVIGELAGTISYNEQFF. The CDR3 DNA follows: TGCAGCGTTGTGATTGGGGAACTAGCGGGAACCATTTCCTACAATGAGCAGTTCTTC.

The chain links TRBV5-1 to TRBJ2-5; TRBD2 agrees at 8 bases. Germline CDR1 is SGHRS and CDR2 is YFSETQ. J lost 11 bases, V lost 2 bases, and 11 bases had no gene match. The CDR3 contains 14 residues. Here the CDR3 reads CASSLAGAQLEQYF. CDR3 DNA: TGCGCCAGCAGCTTAGCGGGAGCGCAACTGGAGCAGTACTTC.

Remarks on this clone: An end of the junction does not agree with germline; a read error may underlie this. The V and J genes are TRBV4-3 and TRBJ2-2; 15 nucleotides align to TRBD2. Looked up from germline, CDR1 is LGHNA and CDR2 is YSLEER. The CDR3 totals 19 residues. DNA of the CDR3: TGCGCCAGCAGCCCGCGGACTAGCGGGGGGGCGTTTATCACCGGGGAGCTGTCTTTT. Its translation: CASSPRTSGGAFITGELSF.

The rearrangement joins TRBV4-1 to TRBJ2-7; TRBD1 aligns across 12 bases. This CDR3 region has 15 residues. The V and J ends lost 2 bases and 5 bases, in that order; junction bases with no gene match: 4. The germline gives CDR1 MGHRA, CDR2 YSYEKL. DNA of the CDR3: TGCGCCAGCAGCCAACTCGGGACAGGGGGCGACGAGCAGTACTTC. Protein: CASSQLGTGGDEQYF.

The CDR3: CASSFLAEPTGELFF. In nucleotides, the CDR3 is TGTGCCAGCAGCTTCCTAGCGGAGCCCACCGGGGAGCTGTTTTTT. The chain employs TRBV7-3 and TRBJ2-2, with 7 bases lining up with TRBD2. The V segment lost 3 bases and the J segment 4 bases; nucleotides outside the gene matches: 5. Germline lookup yields CDR1 SGHTA and CDR2 FQGTGA. There are 15 residues in the CDR3.

CDR3 nucleotides: TGTGCCAGCAGCTTAGTGGGACAAATCAATGAGCAGTTCTTC. This sequence encodes CASSLVGQINEQFF. The rearrangement uses TRBV11-2 and TRBJ2-1; maybe TRBD1 (6 bases). Germline loops: CDR1 SGHAT, CDR2 FQNNGV. The CDR3 is 14 amino acids. Trimming pared 1 base from V and 6 bases from J, leaving 10 bases between.

As to this clone: Sequence at one end of the junction differs from germline and may be a read error. The chain combines TRBV19 with TRBJ1-1; maybe TRBD1 (6 bases). The germline CDR1 and CDR2 sequences are LNHDA and SQIVND (reference sequence). The CDR3 spans 12 residues. The CDR3 spells CASGQWGTGAFF. CDR3 sequence (DNA): TGCGCCAGTGGACAGTGGGGCACTGGAGCTTTCTTT.

The chain has TRBV5-6 and TRBJ1-6, with 8 bases that match TRBD1. Trimming took 3 bases from V and 7 from J; bases not matched to a gene: 6. This CDR3 is 15 amino acids long. Germline assignment: CDR1 SGHDT and CDR2 YYEEEE. The CDR3 sequence: CASSSRDRGNSPLHF. The CDR3 region has the DNA TGTGCCAGCAGCTCGAGAGACAGGGGAAATTCACCCCTCCACTTT.

This chain connects TRBV5-6 to TRBJ1-1; D is possibly TRBD1 (5 bases). The CDR3 spans 15 residues. Germline CDR1 reads SGHDT; CDR2 reads YYEEEE. With 2 bases removed from V and 0 bases from J, the gap between germline ends came to 11 bases. CDR3 in DNA: TGTGCCAGCAGCTTTAGGGGATTCATGAACACTGAAGCTTTCTTT. Translating gives CASSFRGFMNTEAFF.